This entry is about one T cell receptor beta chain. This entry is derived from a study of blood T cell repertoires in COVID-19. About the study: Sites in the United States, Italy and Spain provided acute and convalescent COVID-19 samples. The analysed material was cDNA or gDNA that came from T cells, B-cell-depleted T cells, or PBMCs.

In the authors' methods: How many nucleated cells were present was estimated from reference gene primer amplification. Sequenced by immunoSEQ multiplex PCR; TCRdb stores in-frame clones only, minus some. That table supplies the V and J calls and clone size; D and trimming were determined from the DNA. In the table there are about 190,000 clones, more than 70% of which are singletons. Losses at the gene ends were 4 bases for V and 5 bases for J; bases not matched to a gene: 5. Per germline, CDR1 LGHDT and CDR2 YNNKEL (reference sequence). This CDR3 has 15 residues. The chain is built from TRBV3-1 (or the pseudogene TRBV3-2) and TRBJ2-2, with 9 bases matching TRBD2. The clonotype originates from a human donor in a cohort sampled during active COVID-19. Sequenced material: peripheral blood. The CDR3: CASSPRGGGTGELFF. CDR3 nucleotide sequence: TGTGCCAGCAGCCCGCGCGGGGGGGGTACCGGGGAGCTGTTTTTT.